These 24 T cell receptor beta chains originate from one sample sequenced in a study of blood T cell repertoires in COVID-19. Sequencing used immunoSEQ multiplex PCR; TCRdb keeps in-frame clones, though not all of them. The table has under 65,000 clones, around nine tenths seen once; the top ten hold around 7.1%. Sequenced: peripheral blood. Receptors were obtained from a woman between 55 and 75 years old with COVID-19, enrolled during active disease.

The chain uses TRBV14 and TRBJ2-5, with TRBD2 as a possible D gene (5 bases). The germline gives CDR1 SGHDN, CDR2 FVKESK. The CDR3 has 13 amino acids. The V end lost 4 bases, the J end lost 2 bases, and 8 bases lay between the germline ends. CDR3 DNA: TGTGCCAGCAGCCGTGGACTTCAAGAGACCCAGTACTTC. Translated: CASSRGLQETQYF.

This clone has a single count. The rearrangement links TRBV3-1 (or the pseudogene TRBV3-2) to TRBJ2-1; TRBD2 agrees at 9 bases. The CDR3 runs 16 residues. The trim removed 0 bases at V and 0 bases at J, leaving 0 bases unmatched. Germline CDR1 reads LGHDT; CDR2 reads YNNKEL (reference sequence). The CDR3 loop reads CASSQDSGSSYNEQFF. The CDR3 nucleotides are TGTGCCAGCAGCCAAGATAGCGGGAGCTCCTACAATGAGCAGTTCTTC.

This clone was seen a handful of times. The gene calls are TRBV2 and TRBJ2-7; 7 nucleotides line up with TRBD2. Germline CDR1 SNHLY, CDR2 FYNNEI. CDR3 size: 14 residues. The ends lost 4 bases at V and 4 bases at J; junction bases unmatched: 7. CDR3 nucleotides: TGTGCCAGCAGTGCGGGGAGGGCCTCATACGAGCAGTACTTC. Translated: CASSAGRASYEQYF. Using reference TRBV2 and TRBJ2-7 for the parts outside the CDR3, the full variable domain is EPEVTQTPSHQVTQMGQEVILRCVPISNHLYFYWYRQILGQKVEFLVSFYNNEISEKSEIFDDQFSVERPDGSNFTLKIRSTKLEDSAMYFCASSAGRASYEQYFGPGTRLTVT.

The rearrangement joins TRBV7-9 to TRBJ2-7, with D perhaps TRBD2 (5 bases). The CDR3 is made up of 16 amino acids. Trimming shortened V by 3 bases and J by 4 bases, and 19 bases separated the two germline ends. Germline V gene lookup returns CDR1 SEHNR and CDR2 FQNEAQ (reference sequence). CDR3 bases: TGTGCCAGCAGCTTTGGGCGTAGCGCCGCTCTTTACGAGCAGTACTTC. Amino acids: CASSFGRSAALYEQYF.

The chain recombines TRBV28 with TRBJ1-2, with a weak D call TRBD1 (6 bases). The CDR3 has 15 amino acids. Deletions cut 10 bases from V and 4 bases from J, with 22 bases between. CDR1 and CDR2 from the germline V gene are MDHEN and SYDVKM. The CDR3 DNA reads as TGTGCCACCATAAGACCGGGACATAATTTCTATGGCTACACCTTC. This translates into CATIRPGHNFYGYTF.

V usage is TRBV6-5 and J usage is TRBJ2-4; D not certain. V lost 8 bases, J lost 8 bases, and 19 bases lay in between. Germline V gene sequence: CDR1 MNHEY, CDR2 SVGAGI. The CDR3 extends over 14 amino acids. CDR3 bases: TGTGCCAGCGCTTCTAGAGGCGGTGAAGACATTCAGTACTTC. This codes for CASASRGGEDIQYF.

J is TRBJ1-1 and V is TRBV2, with D maybe TRBD1 (5 bases). V lost 8 bases to trimming and J lost 6 bases, with 16 bases between them. The CDR3 is made up of 13 amino acids. Germline V lookup: CDR1 SNHLY, CDR2 FYNNEI. The CDR3 nucleotides read TGTGCCAGCCAGCCCAGGGTGTCGTCTGAAGCTTTCTTT. This sequence encodes CASQPRVSSEAFF.

About this clone: The sample has other DNA sequences that encode this CDR3 too. For the CDR3, the DNA is TGCGCCAGCAGCTCGCCACAGGGGGGGAAGAACACTGAAGCTTTCTTT. Its translation: CASSSPQGGKNTEAFF. The chain links TRBV5-1 to TRBJ1-1; 8 bases agree with TRBD1. Germline CDR1 and CDR2: SGHRS and YFSETQ. Trimming cost V 3 bases and J 1 base; bases outside gene matches: 8. This CDR3 has 16 residues.

This rearrangement joins TRBV21-1 to TRBJ2-7; no DNA check was done on the table's D call, TRBD1. TRBV21-1 is reported as a pseudogene. The length of the CDR3 is 15 residues. CDR3 sequence (DNA): TGTGCCAGCAGCAAATTCTGGGGCCCATGGTACGAGCAGTACTTC. Translated, it gives CASSKFWGPWYEQYF.

The CDR3 DNA is TGTGCCAGCAGCGCTCAGGGACAGCACTATGGCTACACCTTC. Translated, it gives CASSAQGQHYGYTF. This chain links TRBV9 with TRBJ1-2, with 7 bases aligning to TRBD1. V lost 3 bases to trimming and J lost 3 bases; unmatched junction nucleotides: 5. The length of the CDR3 is 14 residues. Germline lookup yields CDR1 SGDLS and CDR2 YYNGEE.

V is TRBV2 and J is TRBJ2-1; 9 positions agree with TRBD1. CDR1 and CDR2 from the germline V gene are SNHLY and FYNNEI. The CDR3 extends over 16 amino acids. After removal of 3 bases from V and 5 bases from J, the junction contained 8 bases not matched to a gene. The CDR3 DNA is TGTGCCAGCAGTGAGCTCTTATGGGACAGGGACAATGAGCAGTTCTTC. It is translated as CASSELLWDRDNEQFF.

V gene TRBV20-1 combines with J gene TRBJ1-2; 9 nucleotides line up with TRBD1. From germline, CDR1 is DFQATT and CDR2 SNEGSKA (reference sequence). The CDR3 has 12 residues. V lost 3 bases and J lost 7; bases outside the gene matches: 3. The CDR3 reads CSASGTGFGYTF. For the CDR3, the DNA is TGCAGTGCTAGTGGGACAGGGTTTGGCTACACCTTC.

J is TRBJ2-1 and V is TRBV9; 11 positions match TRBD2. The V gene end was trimmed by 3 bases and the J gene end by 4 bases; junction bases not matched to a gene: 3. The CDR3 runs 15 residues. Germline CDR1 is SGDLS and CDR2 is YYNGEE. CDR3 sequence: CASSGGLAGYNEQFF. The CDR3 coding sequence is TGTGCCAGCAGCGGCGGACTAGCGGGTTACAATGAGCAGTTCTTC.

V is TRBV11-2 and J is TRBJ2-7, with D possibly matching TRBD2 (5 bases). This CDR3 comprises 12 residues. Germline lookup yields CDR1 SGHAT and CDR2 FQNNGV. V was clipped by 1 base and J by 6 bases, with 7 bases between them. CDR3 protein: CASSLGRVEQYF. CDR3 DNA: TGTGCCAGCAGCTTAGGGCGGGTCGAGCAGTACTTC.

The rearrangement uses TRBV24-1 and TRBJ1-1; 7 bases align to TRBD1. Germline CDR1 reads KGHDR; CDR2 reads SFDVKD. The V and J ends lost 12 bases and 2 bases, in that order; junction bases with no gene match: 5. The CDR3 length is 12 residues. The CDR3 protein is CAVGTANTEAFF. The CDR3 nucleotides read TGTGCCGTCGGGACAGCAAACACTGAAGCTTTCTTT.

This clone has only a few counts. The V gene is TRBV5-1, the J gene TRBJ2-5, with 7 bases fitting TRBD2. The junction had 3 bases not matched to a gene; V was cut back by 0 bases and J by 1 base. CDR1 is SGHRS, CDR2 YFSETQ, per germline. This CDR3 is built from 15 residues. The CDR3 loop is CASSLVGGSQETQYF. The CDR3, as DNA: TGCGCCAGCAGCTTGGTGGGGGGGTCCCAAGAGACCCAGTACTTC.

This chain connects TRBV15 to TRBJ2-1; 10 bases are a match to TRBD2. The CDR3 has 13 amino acids. Germline values: CDR1 LNHNV, CDR2 YYDKDF (reference sequence). V gave up 9 bases and J gave up 4 bases; unmatched junction bases: 3. The CDR3 sequence is CATTSGEYNEQFF. CDR3 in DNA: TGTGCCACAACTAGCGGGGAATACAATGAGCAGTTCTTC.

The V gene is TRBV11-2, the J gene TRBJ2-1, with unresolved D. The CDR3 is 17 amino acids. Germline values: CDR1 SGHAT, CDR2 FQNNGV. The V end was cut by 2 bases, the J end by 1 base, with 15 bases between. The CDR3 sequence is CASSLFSRQASYNEQFF. The CDR3 DNA follows: TGTGCCAGCAGCTTATTCTCGAGGCAAGCTTCCTACAATGAGCAGTTCTTC.

The chain is built from TRBV18 and TRBJ2-5; D is unresolved. V shed 1 base and J shed 3 bases, with 12 bases lying between them. CDR3 length: 15 amino acids. Germline V gene lookup returns CDR1 KGHSH and CDR2 LQKENI. The CDR3 is CASSPRRTVEETQYF. The CDR3 DNA reads TGTGCCAGCTCACCACGTCGAACGGTGGAAGAGACCCAGTACTTC.

The genes are TRBV6-5 and TRBJ1-3; 7 nucleotides align to TRBD1. V trimming: 6 bases; J trimming: 0 bases; junction bases outside the gene matches: 5. Per the germline V gene, CDR1 is MNHEY and CDR2 is SVGAGI. The CDR3 sequence is 15 residues long. The DNA for the CDR3 is TGTGCCAGCAGGGCTGACAGGGCCTCTGGAAACACCATATATTTT. It is translated as CASRADRASGNTIYF.

This CDR3 reads CASSIRTGPGSNQPQHF. As DNA, the CDR3 is TGTGCCAGTAGTATACGGACAGGGCCGGGTAGCAATCAGCCCCAGCATTTT. The chain carries TRBV19 and TRBJ1-5, with 8 bases matching TRBD1. The CDR3 has 17 residues. Losses at the gene ends were 2 bases for V and 0 bases for J; bases not matched to a gene: 6. Germline V gene lookup returns CDR1 LNHDA and CDR2 SQIVND (reference sequence).

This chain connects TRBV11-2 to TRBJ2-1; tentatively, D is TRBD1 (7 bases). The germline V gene has CDR1 SGHAT and CDR2 FQNNGV. V lost 7 bases and J lost 0, with 10 bases in between. The CDR3 runs to 14 residues. The CDR3 sequence: CASTGGNSYNEQFF. CDR3 nucleotide sequence: TGTGCCAGCACAGGGGGGAACTCCTACAATGAGCAGTTCTTC.

This chain uses TRBV19 with TRBJ1-6; TRBD1 is a possible D gene (5 bases). This CDR3 comprises 15 residues. Trimming removed 3 bases from V and 9 bases from J, with 15 bases in between. Looked up from germline, CDR1 is LNHDA and CDR2 is SQIVND (reference sequence). The CDR3 loop is CASSMGFTGFSPLHF. The DNA for the CDR3 is TGTGCCAGTAGTATGGGGTTTACAGGTTTTTCACCCCTCCACTTT.

The CDR3 DNA sequence: TGTGCCAGAAGACAACCGGGACAGGGGGCACCTGGTGCCAAAAACATTCAGTACTTC. Its protein is CARRQPGQGAPGAKNIQYF. The rearrangement joins TRBV5-3 to TRBJ2-4; 12 nucleotides agree with TRBD1. TRBV5-3 counts as an open reading frame of uncertain function. The CDR3 contains 19 residues. Trimming at V came to 5 bases and at J to 1 base, leaving 13 bases not matched to a gene.